Detailed here is one T cell receptor beta chain. The antigen remains undetermined. These data originate in a study of shared clonotypes between healthy human individuals. General study results and limits: Against clonotypes common to all four donors, non-shared ones had lower generation probabilities.

The assay was immunoSEQ multiplex PCR, and TCRdb's table has in-frame clones only and misses some. The top ten hold about 0.39% of the sample, which has 2 million to 2.5 million clones, 90% to 95% seen once. Subsets obtained from CD4+ cells comprised CD45RA+ naive and CD45RA-negative memory cells. V was trimmed by 2 bases and J by 7 bases, leaving 8 bases between them. The CDR3 has 12 residues. Germline CDR1 and CDR2: MDHEN and SYDVKM. Sequencing input: naive CD4+ T cells from PBMCs. Subset in this sample: CD45RA+ positively selected. The genes are TRBV28 and TRBJ2-5; TRBD2 is a possible D gene (5 bases). The origin of this receptor is a man between 18 and 35 years old in good health. Some clones in this sample may be carry-over from other donors' samples. Here the CDR3 reads CASSLVSGTQYF. The CDR3 nucleotides are TGTGCCAGCAGTTTAGTGAGCGGGACCCAGTACTTC.